These 21 T cell receptor beta chains came from one sample sequenced in a study of T cells after yellow fever vaccination. In TCRdb, the 5' RACE reads were re-called with MiXCR into one record per CDR3 protein. The sample has hundreds of thousands of distinct CDR3 sequences, 8.7% seen once; the top ten hold more than 15%. The material was PBMCs, obtained on the day of the first yellow fever vaccination. The receptors originated from a man in his late teens or twenties who received the YFV17D yellow fever vaccine.

There are a few counts of this clonotype. The chain joins TRBV9 to TRBJ1-1, with D maybe TRBD1 (5 bases). Germline lookup yields CDR1 SGDLS and CDR2 YYNGEE. The CDR3 runs to 16 residues. With 3 bases removed from V and 3 bases from J, the gap between germline ends came to 18 bases. The DNA of the CDR3 is TGTGCCAGCAGCGCCTCCGGGGCCGATGGTTACACTGAAGCTTTCTTT. This sequence encodes CASSASGADGYTEAFF.

The chain couples TRBV12-3 or TRBV12-4 to TRBJ1-4; D is undetermined. V was pared by 2 bases and J by 0 bases, with 7 bases between. The CDR3 runs 15 residues. The CDR3 DNA reads as TGTGCCAGCAGTTTAAATGGTGCAACTAATGAAAAACTGTTTTTT. As protein: CASSLNGATNEKLFF.

V is TRBV29-1 and J is TRBJ1-2; D uncertain. Trimming removed 5 bases at V and 0 bases at J, with 7 bases between. This CDR3 has 12 amino acids. CDR1 SQVTM and CDR2 ANQGSEA come from the germline V gene. Written as DNA, the CDR3 is TGCAGCGTTCACCGGTCTAACTATGGCTACACCTTC. Translation gives CSVHRSNYGYTF.

This clonotype showed up many times. The gene calls are TRBV5-1 and TRBJ2-3; D remains ambiguous. This CDR3 has 14 amino acids. From germline, CDR1 is SGHRS and CDR2 YFSETQ. With 0 bases removed from V and 4 bases from J, the gap between germline ends came to 9 bases. DNA for the CDR3: TGCGCCAGCAGCTTGGAGGATTTGCCAGATACGCAGTATTTT. Translation: CASSLEDLPDTQYF.

This clonotype was seen repeatedly, ten times or more. The chain employs TRBV5-1 and TRBJ2-3; D is perhaps TRBD2 (6 bases). Germline V lookup: CDR1 SGHRS, CDR2 YFSETQ. The CDR3 contains 14 residues. V was shortened by 0 bases and J by 5 bases, with 10 bases between the two germline ends. The CDR3 bases are TGCGCCAGCAGCTTGGCAGTAGCGGAAGATACGCAGTATTTT. Translation gives CASSLAVAEDTQYF.

Comment on this clonotype: Mismatch with germline at one junction end may stem from a read error. V gene TRBV7-7 combines with J gene TRBJ1-5; unclear D gene. Germline CDR1 SSHAT, CDR2 FNYEAQ (reference sequence). The CDR3 spans 16 residues. The CDR3 is CASSFSDEGDNQPQHF. DNA for the CDR3: TGTGCTAGCAGCTTTTCGGACGAGGGTGACAATCAGCCCCAGCATTTT.

This clonotype came up a few times. The chain has TRBV7-9 and TRBJ1-2; no clear D. This CDR3 is 13 amino acids long. Trimming pared 5 bases from V and 8 bases from J, leaving 15 bases between. The germline V gene has CDR1 SEHNR and CDR2 FQNEAQ (reference sequence). CDR3 region: CASSPSYLDGYTF. Here the CDR3 DNA reads TGTGCCAGCAGCCCATCCTACCTCGACGGCTACACCTTC.

This clonotype has more than one count but fewer than ten. The genes are TRBV19 and TRBJ2-7; 9 bases fit TRBD1. J was trimmed by 1 base and V by 5 bases; bases with no gene match: 3. The CDR3 covers 14 residues. CDR1 and CDR2 (germline): LNHDA, SQIVND (reference sequence). The CDR3 spells CASSDGTGSYEQYF. CDR3 sequence (DNA): TGTGCCAGTAGTGACGGGACAGGGTCCTACGAGCAGTACTTC.

The chain has TRBV6-5 and TRBJ1-1; D might be TRBD1 (5 bases). V was clipped by 5 bases and J by 3 bases, with 19 bases between them. The CDR3 totals 16 residues. Germline values: CDR1 MNHEY, CDR2 SVGAGI. The CDR3 DNA reads TGTGCCAGCAGTCATTCGGGACGGTGGGGGGACACTGAAGCTTTCTTT. Protein: CASSHSGRWGDTEAFF.

At least ten counts were recorded for this clonotype. This sequence joins TRBV29-1 and TRBJ2-3; 10 positions agree with TRBD1. This CDR3 spans 14 amino acids. V was clipped by 0 bases and J by 8 bases; unmatched bases: 5. Germline V gene lookup returns CDR1 SQVTM and CDR2 ANQGSEA. CDR3 DNA: TGCAGCGTTGAAGAAGGGACAGGGGAGGTTACGCAGTATTTT. Protein: CSVEEGTGEVTQYF.

This clonotype was found a few times. V is TRBV20-1 and J is TRBJ2-3; D not resolved. Germline V gene data show CDR1 as DFQATT and CDR2 as SNEGSKA (reference sequence). Deletions cut 6 bases from V and 0 bases from J, with 10 bases between. The CDR3 is made up of 13 amino acids. The CDR3 DNA follows: TGCAGTGCCGATTGGGATAGCACAGATACGCAGTATTTT. It is translated as CSADWDSTDTQYF.

The chain has TRBV6-2 or TRBV6-3 and TRBJ1-1; D uncertain. The germline CDR1 and CDR2 sequences are MNHEY and SVGEGT. The CDR3 sequence is 12 residues long. V was pared by 5 bases and J by 5 bases, with 9 bases between. DNA of the CDR3: TGTGCCAGCAGTAAAAGGGCGACTGAAGCTTTCTTT. This codes for CASSKRATEAFF.

The V and J genes are TRBV5-1 and TRBJ2-2; D not certain. Germline loops: CDR1 SGHRS, CDR2 YFSETQ. The germline V and J ends were trimmed by 4 bases and 5 bases, with 12 bases remaining between them. This CDR3 contains 14 residues. The CDR3 reads CASSQLHLTGELFF. The CDR3 nucleotides read TGCGCCAGCAGCCAGTTACATCTGACCGGGGAGCTGTTTTTT.

This clonotype was found a few times. The V and J genes are TRBV20-1 and TRBJ1-1, with D possibly TRBD1 on 5 matching bases. This CDR3 is 11 amino acids long. Trimming removed 1 base from V and 8 bases from J, with 8 bases in between. The germline gives CDR1 DFQATT, CDR2 SNEGSKA (reference sequence). CDR3 protein: CSARGDVEAFF. CDR3 in DNA: TGCAGTGCTAGAGGGGACGTAGAAGCTTTCTTT.

The chain combines TRBV6-1 with TRBJ1-2; D is possibly TRBD1 (5 bases). Per the germline V gene, CDR1 is MNHNS and CDR2 is SASEGT. Trimming left V 8 bases short and J 5 bases short, with 15 bases between. The CDR3 is made up of 13 amino acids. The CDR3 sequence is CASATGQSYGYTF. The CDR3 nucleotides read TGTGCCAGCGCCACTGGACAATCATATGGCTACACCTTC.

The chain couples TRBV12-3 or TRBV12-4 to TRBJ1-2; D is perhaps TRBD1 (5 bases). This CDR3 contains 11 residues. The ends were cut back, 4 bases at V and 5 bases at J, with 5 bases in the middle. DNA for the CDR3: TGTGCCAGCAGTTGGACATATGGCTACACCTTC. Translating it yields CASSWTYGYTF.

This clonotype occurred a few times. The V call is TRBV7-2, the J call TRBJ2-2; D ambiguous. The CDR3 has 13 amino acids. Trimming cost V 4 bases and J 5 bases, with 8 bases left between them. Germline V gene sequence: CDR1 SGHTA, CDR2 FQGNSA. The CDR3 loop is CASSSSLTGELFF. DNA for the CDR3: TGTGCCAGCAGCTCGAGCCTGACCGGGGAGCTGTTTTTT. Drawing the rest from reference TRBV7-2 and TRBJ2-2, the complete variable domain is GAGVSQSPSNKVTEKGKDVELRCDPISGHTALYWYRQSLGQGLEFLIYFQGNSAPDKSGLPSDRFSAERTGGSVSTLTIQRTQQEDSAVYLCASSSSLTGELFFGEGSRLTVL.

The gene calls are TRBV5-1 and TRBJ2-3; D unclear. The V end lost 4 bases, the J end lost 7 bases, and 16 bases lay between the germline ends. Germline CDR1 SGHRS, CDR2 YFSETQ. This CDR3 has 14 residues. CDR3 nucleotide sequence: TGCGCCAGCAGCCCGGATTCGGGTAGCAATACGCAGTATTTT. It translates to CASSPDSGSNTQYF.

There are many counts of this clonotype. V gene TRBV6-6 combines with J gene TRBJ1-6; a weak D match, TRBD1 (5 bases). Trimming removed 5 bases at V and 14 bases at J, with 10 bases between. Germline lookup yields CDR1 MNHNY and CDR2 SVGAGI (reference sequence). The CDR3 contains 11 residues. In DNA, the CDR3 is TGTGCCAGCAGTCCAACAGGTACCCTCCACTTT. This sequence encodes CASSPTGTLHF.

The table lists this clonotype with a few counts. The chain joins TRBV4-1 to TRBJ2-5, with 9 bases lining up with TRBD2. The CDR3 extends over 17 amino acids. Germline CDR1 is MGHRA and CDR2 is YSYEKL. Germline trimming cut 1 base from V and 2 bases from J; bases unmatched to any gene: 8. The CDR3 sequence: CASSQGLAGGVQETQYF. Written as DNA, the CDR3 is TGCGCCAGCAGCCAAGGTCTCGCGGGGGGGGTACAAGAGACCCAGTACTTC.

This clonotype has only a few counts. The chain has TRBV7-2 and TRBJ1-2; 7 nucleotides line up with TRBD1. The CDR3 length is 15 residues. CDR1 and CDR2 from the germline V gene are SGHTA and FQGNSA. The ends lost 1 base at V and 3 bases at J; junction bases unmatched: 5. CDR3 in DNA: TGTGCCAGCAGCTTAGTCGGCAGGGGGGACTATGGCTACACCTTC. The encoded protein is CASSLVGRGDYGYTF.